This T cell receptor beta chain was identified in a study of shared clonotypes between healthy human individuals. Germline CDR1 MNHNY, CDR2 SVGAGI (reference sequence). Trimming removed 5 bases from V and 5 bases from J; junction bases left unmatched: 8. There are 16 residues in the CDR3. The assay was immunoSEQ multiplex PCR, and TCRdb's table has in-frame clones only and misses some. The sample shows 2,500,000 or so clones, approximately 94% of them seen only once. The TCR sequence derives from a man between 18 and 29 years old in good health. Some clones in this sample may be carry-over from other donors' samples. Sequencing was done on a sample of naive CD4+ T cells from PBMCs. Subset indicated: CD45RA+ positively selected. The chain recombines TRBV6-6 with TRBJ2-3, with TRBD2 identical over 12 bases. The CDR3 DNA reads as TGTGCCAGCAGTGGGAGACTAGCGGGAGAAAAAGATACGCAGTATTTT. Translated, it gives CASSGRLAGEKDTQYF.